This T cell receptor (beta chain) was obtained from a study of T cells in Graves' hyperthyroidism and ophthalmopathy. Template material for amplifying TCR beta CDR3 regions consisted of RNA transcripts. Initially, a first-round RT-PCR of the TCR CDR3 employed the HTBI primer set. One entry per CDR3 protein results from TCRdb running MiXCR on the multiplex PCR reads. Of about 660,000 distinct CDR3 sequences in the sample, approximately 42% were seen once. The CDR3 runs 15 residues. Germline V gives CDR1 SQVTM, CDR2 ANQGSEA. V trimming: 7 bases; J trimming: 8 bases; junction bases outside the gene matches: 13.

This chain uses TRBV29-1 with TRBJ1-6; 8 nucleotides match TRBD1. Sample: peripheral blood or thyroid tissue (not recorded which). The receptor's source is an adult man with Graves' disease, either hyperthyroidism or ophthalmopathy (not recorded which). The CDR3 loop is CSARQGTGEYSPLHF. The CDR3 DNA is TGCAGCGCAAGACAGGGGACAGGAGAATATTCACCCCTCCACTTT. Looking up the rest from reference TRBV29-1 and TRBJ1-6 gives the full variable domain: SAVISQKPSRDICQRGTSLTIQCQVDSQVTMMFWYRQQPGQSLTLIATANQGSEATYESGFVIDKFPISRPNLTFSTLTVSNMSPEDSSIYLCSARQGTGEYSPLHFGNGTRLTVT.